The 27 T cell receptor beta chains below all came from one sample that was sequenced in a study of cytomegalovirus exposure and HLA in healthy donors. The assay was immunoSEQ multiplex PCR, and TCRdb's table has in-frame clones only and misses some. Here the sample spans some 100,000 clones, about 85% being singletons. Sequencing was done on a sample of PBMCs. Source of these receptors: a man aged 18 to 29 in good health and CMV-seropositive.

The CDR3 is CASSHGGAMVYEQYF. The CDR3 DNA follows: TGTGCCAGCAGCCACGGGGGGGCCATGGTCTACGAGCAGTACTTC. This sequence joins TRBV7-9 and TRBJ2-7, with TRBD2 identical over 8 bases. V dropped 5 bases and J dropped 3; count of bases not matched to a gene: 9. The CDR3 sequence is 15 residues long. The germline V gene has CDR1 SEHNR and CDR2 FQNEAQ (reference sequence).

The chain recombines TRBV18 with TRBJ2-3; D gene uncertain. The length of the CDR3 is 12 residues. Germline V gene data show CDR1 as KGHSH and CDR2 as LQKENI. The germline V and J ends were trimmed by 2 bases and 12 bases, with 12 bases remaining between them. In DNA, the CDR3 is TGTGCCAGCTCACCAGATTTAACATCACAGTATTTT. It yields the protein CASSPDLTSQYF.

The V call is TRBV12-2, the J call TRBJ2-1; the table's D gene call, TRBD1, was not cross checked with the DNA. TRBV12-2 is recorded as a pseudogene. CDR3 length: 15 amino acids. For the CDR3, the DNA is TGTGCAAGTCGCTTCACAGGAACTTCCTACAATGAGCAGTTCTTC. Its translation is CASRFTGTSYNEQFF.

This chain joins TRBV5-1 and TRBJ2-7; TRBD2 is a possible D gene (5 bases). CDR3 length: 15 residues. V lost 4 bases and J lost 3, with 17 bases in between. Per the germline V gene, CDR1 is SGHRS and CDR2 is YFSETQ. Here the CDR3 reads CASSPSDYAFYEQYF. The DNA for the CDR3 is TGCGCCAGCAGCCCCTCCGACTATGCGTTCTACGAGCAGTACTTC.

This clone appeared a single time. This chain connects TRBV4-1 to TRBJ2-3; D is possibly TRBD1 (6 bases). The germline V gene has CDR1 MGHRA and CDR2 YSYEKL. Between the trimmed V and J ends, which lost 2 bases and 0 bases, there was a span of 12 bases. The CDR3 has 16 residues. Here the CDR3 reads CASSQRWGQSTDTQYF. DNA of the CDR3: TGCGCCAGCAGCCAAAGGTGGGGGCAAAGCACAGATACGCAGTATTTT.

V and J are TRBV4-1 and TRBJ2-5; 7 bases fit TRBD1. The germline gives CDR1 MGHRA, CDR2 YSYEKL. V gave up 2 bases and J gave up 5 bases; unmatched junction bases: 8. There are 15 residues in the CDR3. CDR3 sequence: CASSQRGQTRETQYF. The CDR3 coding sequence is TGCGCCAGCAGCCAAAGGGGACAGACAAGGGAGACCCAGTACTTC.

V usage is TRBV27 and J usage is TRBJ2-1, with 8 positions matching TRBD2. Germline V gene data show CDR1 as MNHEY and CDR2 as SMNVEV (reference sequence). The CDR3 spans 14 residues. Trimming took 8 bases from V and 7 from J; bases not matched to a gene: 10. The CDR3 DNA sequence: TGTGCCAGCGGGGCGGGGGGCCTGACAAATGAGCAGTTCTTC. Protein sequence: CASGAGGLTNEQFF.

This chain links TRBV6-4 with TRBJ2-3; 10 positions match TRBD2. The CDR3 totals 15 residues. Germline-derived CDR1 and CDR2 are MRHNA and SNTAGT. With 6 bases clipped from V and 4 bases from J, the junction kept 7 bases outside the gene matches. CDR3 sequence: CASRATSGSSDTQYF. The CDR3 DNA reads as TGTGCCAGCAGGGCGACTAGCGGGTCTTCAGATACGCAGTATTTT.

The V gene is TRBV27, the J gene TRBJ2-1, with D possibly TRBD2 on 7 matching bases. CDR1 and CDR2 from the germline V gene are MNHEY and SMNVEV (reference sequence). The V and J ends lost 3 bases and 7 bases respectively, with 16 bases between them. This CDR3 is 15 amino acids long. The CDR3 loop is CASSFRGAYENEQFF. Written as DNA, the CDR3 is TGTGCCAGCAGTTTCCGGGGGGCTTATGAGAATGAGCAGTTCTTC.

In the case of this clone: This sample includes further DNA sequences coding for the same CDR3. The genes are TRBV5-6 and TRBJ2-7; D is ambiguous. The CDR3 spans 11 residues. Germline V lookup: CDR1 SGHDT, CDR2 YYEEEE. Trimming took off 0 bases at V and 6 bases at J, with 4 bases between the two ends. In DNA form, the CDR3 reads TGTGCCAGCAGCTTGGCGGGCGAGCAGTACTTC. It translates to CASSLAGEQYF.

This clone was seen just once. The chain recombines TRBV2 with TRBJ2-2; a weak D match, TRBD2 (6 bases). Germline V CDR1 and CDR2: SNHLY, FYNNEI. CDR3 length equals 15 residues. Trimming cost V 1 base and J 8 bases, with 14 bases left between them. The CDR3 reads CASSEVGGVTGELFF. CDR3 sequence (DNA): TGTGCCAGCAGTGAAGTAGGAGGGGTGACGGGGGAGCTGTTTTTT.

Only a few counts were recorded for this clone. This chain uses TRBV11-3 with TRBJ2-1; D is ambiguous. The V end lost 6 bases, the J end lost 6 bases, and 18 bases lay between the germline ends. Germline V gene sequence: CDR1 SGHNT, CDR2 YENEEA. The CDR3 loop spans 15 amino acids. The chain's CDR3 is CASSAASGWSNEQFF. In nucleotides, the CDR3 is TGTGCCAGCAGTGCGGCGTCCGGATGGAGCAATGAGCAGTTCTTC.

The chain recombines TRBV5-1 with TRBJ1-4; 9 nucleotides align to TRBD1. The CDR3 has 15 residues. From germline, CDR1 is SGHRS and CDR2 YFSETQ. The V and J ends lost 0 bases and 8 bases, in that order; junction bases with no gene match: 5. The CDR3 region has the DNA TGCGCCAGCAGCTTGGAGACAGGGGGAGGCGAAAAACTGTTTTTT. Residues: CASSLETGGGEKLFF.

This chain uses TRBV7-8 with TRBJ2-5; TRBD2 matches 8 bases. CDR1 and CDR2 (germline): SGHVS, FQNEAQ. The J segment lost 1 base and the V segment lost 2 bases, leaving 9 bases of the junction unmatched. There are 17 residues in the CDR3. The CDR3 DNA reads TGTGCCAGCAGCTTACGAATGCGGGGGGCACCCCAAGAGACCCAGTACTTC. Protein sequence: CASSLRMRGAPQETQYF.

The chain is built from TRBV11-2 and TRBJ1-2; 7 nucleotides line up with TRBD1. This CDR3 is 15 amino acids long. From germline, CDR1 is SGHAT and CDR2 FQNNGV. Germline trimming cut 1 base from V and 5 bases from J; bases unmatched to any gene: 7. This CDR3 reads CASSLARAGGYGYTF. CDR3 bases: TGTGCCAGCAGCTTAGCTAGGGCAGGGGGTTATGGCTACACCTTC.

The chain carries TRBV21-1 and TRBJ2-2; TRBD1 is the table's D call and was not checked against the DNA. TRBV21-1 is given as a pseudogene. This CDR3 has 17 amino acids. In DNA, the CDR3 is TGTGCCAGCAGCTCCCAGGGTGAGCAGTATAACACCGGGGAGCTGTTTTTT. Translating it yields CASSSQGEQYNTGELFF.

This chain connects TRBV11-2 to TRBJ1-6; 9 positions match TRBD1. The CDR3 length is 19 residues. Looked up from germline, CDR1 is SGHAT and CDR2 is FQNNGV. V lost 1 base and J lost 13; bases outside the gene matches: 20. The CDR3 nucleotides are TGTGCCAGCAGCTTAGTAGCCTTACCGGGACAGGGTCGATTCTTCCCCCTCCACTTT. Amino acid sequence: CASSLVALPGQGRFFPLHF.

The chain couples TRBV2 to TRBJ1-6; no firm D call. Per the germline V gene, CDR1 is SNHLY and CDR2 is FYNNEI. The CDR3 extends over 15 amino acids. V was trimmed by 4 bases and J by 10 bases, leaving 17 bases between them. CDR3 sequence: CASSVWWDGSSPLHF. CDR3 bases: TGTGCCAGCAGTGTGTGGTGGGATGGGAGCTCACCCCTCCACTTT.

This clone was seen only a few times. The genes are TRBV7-9 and TRBJ2-3; a weak D match, TRBD1 (6 bases). Germline-derived CDR1 and CDR2 are SEHNR and FQNEAQ (reference sequence). V was pared by 5 bases and J by 2 bases, with 14 bases between. The CDR3 extends over 15 amino acids. CDR3 bases: TGTGCCAGCAGCCAGGACAGCGGATACACAGATACGCAGTATTTT. Its translation: CASSQDSGYTDTQYF.

This chain links TRBV19 with TRBJ2-1; TRBD2 might be the D (7 bases). CDR1 and CDR2 (germline): LNHDA, SQIVND (reference sequence). V lost 7 bases and J 5 bases, leaving 18 bases between the germline ends. The CDR3 runs 15 residues. The CDR3 DNA sequence: TGTGCCAGTACCCTGGTGGGGGGGCTTAACAATGAGCAGTTCTTC. As protein: CASTLVGGLNNEQFF.

The rearrangement joins TRBV4-2 to TRBJ2-2; 8 bases align to TRBD2. J gave up 3 bases and V 4 bases, and 10 bases lay outside the gene matches. In germline, CDR1 is LGHNA, CDR2 YNFKEQ. This CDR3 has 17 residues. The CDR3 nucleotides are TGTGCCAGCAGCCTAAAACCCCGGGGGGGGGACACCGGGGAGCTGTTTTTT. This sequence encodes CASSLKPRGGDTGELFF.

The chain couples TRBV2 to TRBJ2-7, with D possibly matching TRBD1 (5 bases). Per the germline V gene, CDR1 is SNHLY and CDR2 is FYNNEI. The CDR3 is 15 residues long. Trimming shortened V by 7 bases and J by 8 bases, and 24 bases separated the two germline ends. The chain's CDR3 is CASTDWVGQGEKQYF. The CDR3 DNA sequence: TGTGCCAGCACCGACTGGGTCGGGCAGGGCGAAAAGCAGTACTTC.

This clone came up once. V gene TRBV4-2 combines with J gene TRBJ2-7; 7 bases agree with TRBD2. The CDR3 is made up of 15 amino acids. The trim removed 1 base at V and 2 bases at J, leaving 5 bases unmatched. Germline CDR1 is LGHNA and CDR2 is YNFKEQ. CDR3 amino acids: CASSQVPSGTYEQYF. In nucleotides, the CDR3 is TGTGCCAGCAGCCAAGTTCCTAGCGGAACCTACGAGCAGTACTTC.

The chain links TRBV14 to TRBJ1-6; 8 bases align to TRBD1. Germline CDR1 and CDR2: SGHDN and FVKESK. The CDR3 is 14 amino acids. The trim removed 1 base at V and 8 bases at J, leaving 1 base unmatched. CDR3 sequence reads: CASSQGTGYSPLHF. CDR3 nucleotides: TGTGCCAGCAGCCAAGGGACAGGGTATTCACCCCTCCACTTT.

The rearrangement uses TRBV14 and TRBJ2-3, with a tentative D call TRBD2 (5 bases). This CDR3 has 14 amino acids. The ends were cut back, 1 base at V and 4 bases at J, with 9 bases in the middle. Germline V CDR1 and CDR2: SGHDN, FVKESK. CDR3 DNA: TGTGCCAGCAGCCAAGTCGGAGCGGCAGATACGCAGTATTTT. Protein: CASSQVGAADTQYF.

A few counts support this clone. J is TRBJ1-2 and V is TRBV30; TRBD1 might be the D (5 bases). The length of the CDR3 is 14 residues. The V end lost 4 bases, the J end lost 3 bases, and 15 bases lay between the germline ends. Germline V CDR1 and CDR2: GTSNPN, SVGIG (reference sequence). CDR3: CAWKNRLNDYGYTF. CDR3 DNA sequence: TGTGCCTGGAAAAACAGGTTAAATGACTATGGCTACACCTTC.

The chain links TRBV13 to TRBJ2-3, with D possibly matching TRBD2 (5 bases). Between the trimmed V and J ends, which lost 5 bases and 1 base, there was a span of 16 bases. The CDR3 contains 16 residues. CDR1 is PRHDT and CDR2 is FYEKMQ in the germline V gene (reference sequence). The CDR3 DNA is TGTGCCAGCAGCGGTCCTAGCTCCCAGGGCACAGATACGCAGTATTTT. Its protein product is CASSGPSSQGTDTQYF.